Below, one T cell receptor (beta chain) is given with its context. This clonotype has just a few counts. This receptor's antigen is unknown. No base quality values were provided; no much bigger clone lies one nucleotide off. Stable Graves' hyperthyroidism was defined as no progression to ophthalmopathy during 18 months of follow-up. Hyperthyroidism patients were newly diagnosed, with disease duration under 2 months, and aged 18 to 65 years. Any patient with an uncontrolled infection, another autoimmune disease, pregnancy or lactation was excluded. Diagnoses were established on the basis of clinical symptoms, serum thyroxine and TRAb, thyroid ultrasound, and orbital computed tomography. Ficoll-Paque density gradient centrifugation was used to isolate PBMCs from around 10 ml of fresh peripheral blood. Total RNA was extracted using Trizol reagent, and RNA quality was assessed on an Agilent 2100 Bioanalyzer.

The germline V gene yields MGHRA for CDR1 and YSYEKL for CDR2. Including cysteine and phenylalanine, the CDR3 has 14 amino acids. Only the CDR3 DNA stays, 42 bases, in frame from base 1. V is clipped by 1 base and J by 9 bases, and the sequence between their germline boundaries is 13 bases long. Amplification of TCR beta CDR3 regions was carried out from RNA transcripts. For the first round of RT-PCR on the TCR CDR3, the HTBI primer set was used together with the Qiagen OneStep RT-PCR kit. The libraries were constructed in a second round of multiplex PCR and then size-selected and purified. Paired-end sequencing of the libraries was performed with 100 bp reads on an Illumina HiSeq2000. The published analysis was carried out like this. SOAPnuke was used to process the raw data, with reads discarded if the reads contained adapters or uncalled bases, had a mean Phred below 15, or lacked an exact constant-primer or identifier match. COPE v1.2.5 was used to merge high-quality paired reads, and clonotypes were defined as unique nucleotide sequences. Clonotypes were aligned to IMGT TRBV, TRBD and TRBJ reference segments using MiTCR v1.1. Analysis was restricted to V-J combinations with a frequency above 0.0001, which covered roughly 99% of repertoires. The TCS score was defined as the ratio of F50 (clonal expansion) to E x V (chaos), calculated using BLOSUM62-based TCRdist between CDR3 peptides within each V-J. Welch's t-statistics and random forest reduced several hundred V-J features to fewer than 15, which were used in a naive Bayes classifier (R e1071). TCRdb applied fastp at Q25 and MiXCR to the public reads, then kept only in-frame beta chains. Identical CDR3 proteins give one entry, which carries the most common genes and DNA. TCRdb, rather than the study authors, made the V and J calls. This sample is represented by roughly 720,000 distinct CDR3 sequences; approximately 15% of them were singletons. Around a sixth of the sample is held by the ten biggest clonotypes.

This specimen belongs to a study of T cells in Graves' hyperthyroidism and ophthalmopathy (dated by TCRdb to the late 2010s). For context, the study as a whole: Peripheral blood samples were taken at initial diagnosis, before any treatment was given. TCR V-J signatures able to tell the groups apart were searched for in a discovery cohort of 95 to 100 patients, of whom 40 to 45 had Graves' ophthalmopathy and 57 had stable Graves' hyperthyroidism. Prospective prediction of ophthalmopathy was tested in an independent validation cohort of about 19 hyperthyroidism patients and approximately 17 patients who later progressed to ophthalmopathy. For training and testing, the 95 to 100 patients in the discovery cohort were randomly divided in a 7:3 ratio. The study also compared thyroid tissue and blood T-cell repertoires from about six Graves' hyperthyroidism patients. After blood sampling, hyperthyroidism patients were treated with methimazole at a starting dose of 30 mg daily, and ophthalmopathy patients were treated with high-dose intravenous methylprednisolone. According to the paper, TCR Vbeta CDR3 sequencing was carried out on approximately 140 peripheral blood samples, which came from about 45 ophthalmopathy, some 73 hyperthyroidism and roughly 17 progressor patients. Results the study describes overall, beyond this receptor: Blood samples also contained most of the expanded thyroid clonotypes (frequency above 0.001), which suggests that blood repertoires may reflect thyroid immune responses. Sample size was not statistically predetermined, and blinding of investigators to group allocation was not performed. A model built on a 13 V-J signature distinguished ophthalmopathy from stable hyperthyroidism, reaching around 87% sensitivity and 81.08% specificity in cross-validation and 80%/75% in testing. During validation, the model predicted progression to ophthalmopathy a median of around 7 months ahead of onset, with just under 71% sensitivity and under 85% specificity.

The clonotype comes from a man over 45 with Graves' hyperthyroidism. The chain links TRBV4-1 with TRBJ2-1, with the D gene not clear enough to name. Specimen: blood. The DNA sequence follows: TGCGCCAGCAGCCAAGGGAATCGGCAATCTGAGCAGTTCTTC. It translates as CASSQGNRQSEQFF.